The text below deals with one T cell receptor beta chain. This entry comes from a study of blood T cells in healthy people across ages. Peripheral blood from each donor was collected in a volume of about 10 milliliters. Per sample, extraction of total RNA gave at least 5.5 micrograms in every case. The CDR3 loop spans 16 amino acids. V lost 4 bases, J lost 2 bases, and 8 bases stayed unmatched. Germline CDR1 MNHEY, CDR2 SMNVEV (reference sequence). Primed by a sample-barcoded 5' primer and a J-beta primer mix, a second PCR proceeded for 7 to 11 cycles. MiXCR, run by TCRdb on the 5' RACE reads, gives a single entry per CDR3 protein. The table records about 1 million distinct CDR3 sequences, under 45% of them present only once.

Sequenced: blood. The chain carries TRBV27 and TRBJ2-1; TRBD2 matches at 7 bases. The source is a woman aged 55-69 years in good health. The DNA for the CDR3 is TGTGCCAGCAGTTCTCGTCTAGCGGCTCCCTACAATGAGCAGTTCTTC. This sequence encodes CASSSRLAAPYNEQFF.